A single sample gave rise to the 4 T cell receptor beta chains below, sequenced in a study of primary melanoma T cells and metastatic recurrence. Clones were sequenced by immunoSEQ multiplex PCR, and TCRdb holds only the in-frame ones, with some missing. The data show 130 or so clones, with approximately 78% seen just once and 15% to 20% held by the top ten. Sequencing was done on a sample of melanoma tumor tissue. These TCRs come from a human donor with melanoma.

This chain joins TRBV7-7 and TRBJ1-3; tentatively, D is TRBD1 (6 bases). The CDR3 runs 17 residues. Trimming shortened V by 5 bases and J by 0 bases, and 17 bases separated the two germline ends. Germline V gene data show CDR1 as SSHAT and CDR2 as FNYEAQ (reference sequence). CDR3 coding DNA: TGTGCCAGCAGCCCCGTTGGGGGGGCGTTCTCTGGAAACACCATATATTTT. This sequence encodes CASSPVGGAFSGNTIYF.

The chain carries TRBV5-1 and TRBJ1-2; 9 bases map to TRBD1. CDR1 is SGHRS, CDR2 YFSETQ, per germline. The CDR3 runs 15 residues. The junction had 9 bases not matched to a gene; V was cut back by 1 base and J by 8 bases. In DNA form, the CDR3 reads TGCGCCAGCAGCTTGTACGGGGACAGGGTCGAGGGCTACACCTTC. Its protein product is CASSLYGDRVEGYTF.

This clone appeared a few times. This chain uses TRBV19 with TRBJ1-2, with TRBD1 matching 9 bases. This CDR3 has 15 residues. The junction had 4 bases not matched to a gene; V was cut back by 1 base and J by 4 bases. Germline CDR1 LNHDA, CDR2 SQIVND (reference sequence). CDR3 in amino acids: CASSIGGQGRYGYTF. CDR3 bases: TGTGCCAGTAGTATAGGAGGACAGGGGCGCTATGGCTACACCTTC.

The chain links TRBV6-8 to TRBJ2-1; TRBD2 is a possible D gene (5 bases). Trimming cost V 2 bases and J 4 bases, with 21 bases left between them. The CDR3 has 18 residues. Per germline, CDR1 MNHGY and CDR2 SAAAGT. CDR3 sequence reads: CASSYQFLSGNRYNEQFF. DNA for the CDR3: TGTGCCAGCAGTTACCAATTCCTTTCCGGGAATCGATACAATGAGCAGTTCTTC.